This is a list of T cell receptor beta chains from one sample in a study of beta chain features in type 1 diabetes. Sequencing used immunoSEQ multiplex PCR; TCRdb keeps in-frame clones, though not all of them. The sample shows over 150,000 clones, 10% to 15% of them seen only once. The specimen sequenced was central memory CD4+ T cells from blood. The receptor source for this set is a woman aged 18-30 years in good health. Each CDR3 is given with its conserved first and last residue. D genes are given only for firm matches. Size tells how often a clone was seen (once, few, many) or the class of an expanded clone, and some rows leave it out.

J gene,clone size,D gene,V gene,CDR3 DNA,CDR3 protein
TRBJ2-5,NA,NA,TRBV18,TGTGCCAGCTCACCCTATAATGGAGAGACCCAGTACTTC,CASSPYNGETQYF
TRBJ2-1,few,TRBD2,TRBV7-9,TGTGCCAGCAGCATCGGGACTAGCAGTTACAATGAGCAGTTCTTC,CASSIGTSSYNEQFF
TRBJ1-1,NA,NA,TRBV28,TGTGCCAGCAATGACTTTGGGAACACTGAAGCTTTCTTT,CASNDFGNTEAFF
TRBJ2-5,few,NA,TRBV5-1,TGCGCCAGCACCCAGGGGCGGGCAGCTCAAGAGACCCAGTACTTC,CASTQGRAAQETQYF
TRBJ2-5,few,TRBD1,TRBV28,TGTGCCAGCAGTTCGGACAGGGGCCGGTGGGCCCAGTACTTC,CASSSDRGRWAQYF
TRBJ2-3,few,NA,TRBV15,TGTGCCACCAGCAGAGAACTAACCACAGATACGCAGTATTTT,CATSRELTTDTQYF
TRBJ1-5,NA,NA,TRBV21-1,TGTGCCAGCAGCAAACAGGGAAGCGCAAATCAGCCCCAGCATTTT,CASSKQGSANQPQHF
TRBJ1-2,NA,NA,TRBV9,TGTGCCAGCAGCGTAGCTGCAGGGTACAGCTACACCTTC,CASSVAAGYSYTF
TRBJ1-1,few,TRBD1,TRBV30,TGTGCCTGGAGTGTGACAGGGGGCTTCACTGAAGCTTTCTTT,CAWSVTGGFTEAFF
TRBJ2-1,NA,TRBD1,TRBV15,TGTGCCACCAGCAGACCCGACAGGGAGATATACAATGAGCAGTTCTTC,CATSRPDREIYNEQFF
TRBJ1-1,NA,NA,TRBV27,TGTGCCAGCAGGATTACGGCGGGGAGAGGGCTGAACACTGAAGCTTTCTTT,CASRITAGRGLNTEAFF
TRBJ1-1,few,TRBD1,TRBV29-1,TGCAGCGTTGAAGGGGGGGCATCAGGGGGCAGAAAAGCTTTCTTT,CSVEGGASGGRKAFF
TRBJ1-4,NA,NA,TRBV5-5,TGTGCCAGCAGCCAGGAAACAGGGTCTTCGACTAATGAAAAACTGTTTTTT,CASSQETGSSTNEKLFF
TRBJ2-7,few,TRBD2,TRBV7-6,TGTGCCAGCAGCCTACTGACGGGAGGGACCCTGGATCGTGCCTACGAGCAGTACTTC,CASSLLTGGTLDRAYEQYF
TRBJ2-7,NA,TRBD2,TRBV27,TGTGCCAGCAGTAGGGGACTAGCGGTTGACTACGAGCAGTACTTC,CASSRGLAVDYEQYF
TRBJ2-7,NA,NA,TRBV5-1,TGCGCCAGCAGCTTGGGGCTGGTGGTTGGAGACGAGCAGTACTTC,CASSLGLVVGDEQYF
TRBJ2-7,few,TRBD2,TRBV28,TGTGCCAGCAGTTTACTTGGACTAGCGGGAGGCGTGCACTTC,CASSLLGLAGGVHF
TRBJ2-1,many,TRBD2,TRBV5-1,TGCGCCAGCAGCTTGAGATCACCGGGGACTAGCGGGACCAATGAGCAGTTCTTC,CASSLRSPGTSGTNEQFF
TRBJ2-7,few,NA,TRBV28,TGTGCCAGCAGTTTAATATCCCAGGACAACGAGCAGTACTTC,CASSLISQDNEQYF
TRBJ1-4,few,NA,TRBV14,TGTGCCAGCAGCCAAGTCCTGGCAGGGTCCGAACAGCTGTTTTTT,CASSQVLAGSEQLFF
TRBJ2-1,NA,TRBD1,TRBV9,TGTGCCAGCAGCGTAGCCAGGGGGCGGAATGAGCAGTTCTTC,CASSVARGRNEQFF
TRBJ2-7,few,TRBD1,TRBV25-1,TGTGCCAGCAGTCCAGGGGGCTCCGAGCAGTACTTC,CASSPGGSEQYF
TRBJ1-2,NA,NA,TRBV29-1,TGCAGCGTTAAGGAGGGGCGGGTTGACTATGGCTACACCTTC,CSVKEGRVDYGYTF
TRBJ1-4,many,TRBD1,TRBV29-1,TGCAGCGTGATGGGGACAGGGGGCGTAAAACTGTTTTTT,CSVMGTGGVKLFF
TRBJ2-5,NA,NA,TRBV29-1,TGCAGCGTCGGGACTCTGGAGACCCAGTACTTC,CSVGTLETQYF
TRBJ2-6,NA,NA,TRBV4-2,TGTGCCAGCAGCCAAGATCGGTCAGGGTTTGGGGCCAACGTCCTGACTTTC,CASSQDRSGFGANVLTF
TRBJ2-1,NA,TRBD2,TRBV7-3,TGTGCCAGCAGCTTAGCTAGCGGGAGGGACGAGCAGTTCTTC,CASSLASGRDEQFF
TRBJ2-3,NA,TRBD2,TRBV30,TGTGCCTGGACCCGCCCGCGGGGGATGTATTTT,CAWTRPRGMYF
TRBJ1-2,NA,NA,TRBV4-1,TGCGCCAGCAGCGCCCCAGGCAGGGCCAACTATGGCTACACCTTC,CASSAPGRANYGYTF
TRBJ2-1,NA,NA,TRBV9,TGTGCCAGCAGCGTAGGGCAGGGTGGTTTTAATGAGCAGTTCTTC,CASSVGQGGFNEQFF
TRBJ2-7,NA,TRBD1,TRBV6-6,TGTGCCAGCAATCTAGGACTGACAGGGGACGAGCAGTACTTC,CASNLGLTGDEQYF
TRBJ2-7,few,TRBD2,TRBV13,TGTGCCAGCAGGACTAGCGGGAGATCCTACGAGCAGTACTTC,CASRTSGRSYEQYF
TRBJ1-2,NA,TRBD1,TRBV11-1,TGTGCCAGCAGCCCCGGACAGGGGAACTATGGCTACACCTTC,CASSPGQGNYGYTF
TRBJ1-1,NA,NA,TRBV10-1,TGCGCCAGCAGTGGAGTTCCCAACACTGAAGCTTTCTTT,CASSGVPNTEAFF
TRBJ2-2,few,TRBD1,TRBV5-1,TGCGCCAGCTCAGTACAGGGGCACACCGGGGAGCTGTTTTTT,CASSVQGHTGELFF
TRBJ2-7,few,NA,TRBV6-6,TGTGCCAGCAGCCTGCGGGGGCGCGAGCAGTACTTC,CASSLRGREQYF
TRBJ2-3,few,NA,TRBV7-9,TGTGCCAGCAGCTTAGGAGCGGAAGTGCACACAGATACGCAGTATTTT,CASSLGAEVHTDTQYF
TRBJ2-5,NA,TRBD1,TRBV5-6,TGTGCCAGCAGCTTTGACAGGGGAGAGACCCAGTACTTC,CASSFDRGETQYF
TRBJ2-7,few,NA,TRBV1,TGCACCAGCAGCCTACACCTGGCTAGCGGGATGTACGAGCAGTACTTC,CTSSLHLASGMYEQYF
TRBJ2-5,NA,TRBD2,TRBV7-8,TGTGCCAGCAGCTTATTCCAAATACCAAGCGGGAGGCTTCAAGAGACCCAGTACTTC,CASSLFQIPSGRLQETQYF
TRBJ2-7,NA,TRBD1,TRBV28,TGTGCCAGCAGTTTTGGGGGACAGGTCTACGAGCAGTACTTC,CASSFGGQVYEQYF
TRBJ2-1,few,NA,TRBV7-2,TGTGCCAGCAGCCTACAGGGATACAATGAGCAGTTCTTC,CASSLQGYNEQFF
TRBJ2-3,many,TRBD2,TRBV10-3,TGTGCCATCAGTGAGTCGACGGGGGGAGATACGCAGTATTTT,CAISESTGGDTQYF
TRBJ2-5,few,NA,TRBV11-2,TGTGCCAGCAGCCCGGAGATTCTAGCGTCGTGGGAGACCCAGTACTTC,CASSPEILASWETQYF
TRBJ1-1,NA,NA,TRBV28,TGTGCCAGCACCCGATACGGGGGGAACACTGAAGCTTTCTTT,CASTRYGGNTEAFF
TRBJ1-1,NA,NA,TRBV5-4,TGTGCCAGCAGGTTGATCGGGGAGACTGAAGCTTTCTTT,CASRLIGETEAFF
TRBJ1-2,few,TRBD1,TRBV4-2,TGTGCCAGCAGCCCTTACCCCGGGACAGACTATGGCTACACCTTC,CASSPYPGTDYGYTF
TRBJ2-7,NA,TRBD1,TRBV29-1,TGCAGCGTCGCCCTGGACAGGGCCTTCCGTGAGCAGTACTTC,CSVALDRAFREQYF
TRBJ2-3,NA,NA,TRBV13,TGTGCCAGCAGCTCCCGGGGTTTTACTAGCACAGATACGCAGTATTTT,CASSSRGFTSTDTQYF
TRBJ1-2,NA,TRBD1,TRBV9,TGTGCCAGCAGCGTTACAACCGGGACAGGAGGCTACACCTTC,CASSVTTGTGGYTF
TRBJ1-1,NA,TRBD1,TRBV28,TGTGCCAGCATCCGGGACAGGGGGCTGAACACTGAAGCTTTCTTT,CASIRDRGLNTEAFF
TRBJ2-1,NA,NA,TRBV2,TGTGCCAGCAGTGAGGGCCAGGGCCCTTACAATGAGCAGTTCTTC,CASSEGQGPYNEQFF
TRBJ1-5,NA,NA,TRBV30,TGTGCCTGGAGTGGACGGGGGGACAGCAATCAGCCCCAGCATTTT,CAWSGRGDSNQPQHF
TRBJ2-5,few,TRBD1,TRBV10-2,TGCGCCAGCAGAGGACAGGGAGTAGGGGAGACCCAGTACTTC,CASRGQGVGETQYF
TRBJ2-6,many,TRBD1,TRBV4-2,TGTGCCAGCAGCCGGGACAGGGGTGCTGGGGCCAACGTCCTGACTTTC,CASSRDRGAGANVLTF
TRBJ1-5,few,NA,TRBV29-1,TGCAGCGTTGAAGCGGGGAATGGCAATCAGCCCCAGCATTTT,CSVEAGNGNQPQHF
TRBJ2-4,few,NA,TRBV6-6,TGTGCCAGCAGTTACCGGCTAGATTCGAACATTCAGTACTTC,CASSYRLDSNIQYF
TRBJ1-2,few,TRBD1,TRBV28,TGTGCCAGCAGTCCGGACAGGGGGGGCTATGGCTACACCTTC,CASSPDRGGYGYTF
TRBJ2-7,NA,NA,TRBV5-1,TGCGCCAGCAGCTCTACAGGTAACTACGAGCAGTACTTC,CASSSTGNYEQYF
TRBJ1-2,many,NA,TRBV7-9,TGTGCCAGCCGCTCGGGTACCTGGGACACCTTC,CASRSGTWDTF